This T cell receptor (beta chain) stems from a study of blood T cell repertoires in COVID-19. As for the study in general: Collection of acute and convalescent COVID-19 samples took place in the United States, Italy and Spain. Sources were T cells, B-cell-depleted T cells, or PBMCs; the material itself was cDNA or gDNA.

V lost 7 bases and J lost 4, with 16 bases in between. Germline CDR1 reads SQVTM; CDR2 reads ANQGSEA. The CDR3 runs to 13 residues. As processed by the authors: Nucleated cell number was recorded as an estimate derived from reference gene primer amplification. Here immunoSEQ multiplex PCR was the method, and the copy in TCRdb shows in-frame clones only, minus some. V and J calls and clone size follow that table, whereas D and trimming were derived from the DNA. The data contain roughly 180,000 clones, roughly nine tenths of them singletons. The source is a man aged 70 or older with active or convalescent COVID-19. The sequenced sample was peripheral blood. This rearrangement joins TRBV29-1 to TRBJ2-5, with D possibly matching TRBD2 (5 bases). The CDR3 coding sequence is TGCAGCGCAAGCGCGCCGGGGAGAGAGACCCAGTACTTC. This translates into CSASAPGRETQYF.